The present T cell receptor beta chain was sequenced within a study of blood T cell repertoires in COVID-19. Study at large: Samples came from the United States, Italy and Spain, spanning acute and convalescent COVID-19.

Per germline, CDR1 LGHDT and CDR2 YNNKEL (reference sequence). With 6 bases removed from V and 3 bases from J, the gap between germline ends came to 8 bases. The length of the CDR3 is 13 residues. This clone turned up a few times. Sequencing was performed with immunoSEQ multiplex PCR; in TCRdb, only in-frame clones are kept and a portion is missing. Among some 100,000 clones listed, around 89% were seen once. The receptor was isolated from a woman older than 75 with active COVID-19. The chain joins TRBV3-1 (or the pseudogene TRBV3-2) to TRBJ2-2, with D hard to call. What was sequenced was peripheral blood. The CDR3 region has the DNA TGTGCCAGCAGTCCCCTCGACACCGGGGAGCTGTTTTTT. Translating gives CASSPLDTGELFF.